This TCR beta chain is drawn from a study of cytomegalovirus exposure and HLA in healthy donors (TCRdb year 2017). For context, the study as a whole: According to an earlier analysis of 587 of the donors, 200 million or so T cells yielded 90 million to 140 million unique TCR beta sequences and approximately 300 Gb of sequence data. Donor age, sex, ethnicity and CMV serostatus were compiled alongside the repertoire data. Typing coverage varied by locus: roughly 629-640 donors for A, B, C, DRB1 and DQB1; around 560 for DQA1; some 610 for DPA1; approximately 450 for DPB1. In a later analysis, previously published TCR beta repertoires from about 640 donors were re-analyzed and high-resolution HLA genotyping was added so that TCR occurrence patterns could be studied. In addition to the first cohort of 650 to 800 subjects, a separate validation cohort of 100 to 150 different subjects was used. Several DR-DQ haplotypes were handled as single units for association and clustering because linkage in the cohort was strong. The genetic ancestry cluster associated with self-reported Caucasian donors included roughly 84% of the approximately 430 genotyped donors. In an earlier analysis of over 550 of the donors, high-throughput TCR beta sequencing was used to judge whether each TCR beta V gene segment behaved as functional or pseudogenic. In a later genetic analysis, genome-wide SNP genotypes for about three fifths of the roughly 670 donors were used, and that subset was treated as a discovery cohort. HLA typing included class I and class II loci at four-digit resolution. Rather than using new phenotypic data, the later analysis identified candidate immune exposures from TCR beta sequences and from how often those sequences occurred across donors. The study aimed to test whether signatures of past pathogen exposure could be identified by cataloging public T cell receptors. The T cell repertoires of 550 to 850 subjects were profiled by immunosequencing and related to cytomegalovirus serostatus. High-throughput TCR immunosequencing, statistical association of individual TCRs with disease status, and machine learning were combined to predict cytomegalovirus infection status. Among 398 genotyped donors of the cohort, an average of approximately 230,000 unique TCR beta nucleotide sequences were sequenced per donor, around a sixth of them non-productive. Roughly 300 gigabases of sequencing data and 70 million to 100 million unique TCR sequences were included in an early release covering about 600 HLA-typed donors. Every discovery cohort repertoire had been produced on one sequencing platform.

CDR1 and CDR2, looked up from the germline V gene, are KGHSH and LQKENI. Reading from cysteine to phenylalanine, the CDR3 counts 17 amino acids. Only CDR3 DNA remains: 51 bases, in frame from the first base. Relative to germline, V is missing 3 bases and J is missing 0 bases, with 7 bases of the junction outside any gene match. The investigation overall reported the following: A later analysis reported that several top co-occurrence clusters appeared linked to parvovirus B19, influenza, CMV and Epstein-Barr virus. Roughly uniform sequencing depth across donors was assumed in presence/absence analyses, although this assumption may not hold. According to a later genetic analysis, donors in an Asian-associated ancestry cluster had fewer N-insertions in productive TCRs than the approximately 710-donor mean. An earlier analysis of approximately 590 of the donors showed that most TCR beta V segments appeared in productive rearrangements either about 87% or about 30% of the time, which broadly matched IMGT annotations. Some IMGT-functional V segments, including TRBV6-2 and TRBV6-3, could not be told apart with the 87-base-pair reads, so those segments were excluded. For the cohort, immune exposure information was limited to CMV serostatus. In a later analysis, TCR association rates were found to vary across HLA loci, with the most associated TCRs seen for DRB1 alleles and the fewest for HLA-C alleles. According to the authors, the approach could potentially be generalized to other disease states and immunological phenotypes. A further reported finding was that TCR beta sequences accurately predicted the HLA-A and HLA-B alleles for most subjects in the first cohort. The cohort was sequenced for TCR beta chains only, and without alpha or paired-chain data the features that could be detected were limited. Three of the identified cytomegalovirus-associated TCR beta chains were confirmed in vitro to be specific for cytomegalovirus antigens. A later genetic analysis associated a missense DCLRE1C variant with V-gene and J-gene trimming of TCR beta chains, and an independent cohort replicated the association. A later analysis associated roughly 17,000 TCR beta sequences with specific HLA alleles at a false discovery rate of 0.05. A later analysis found that HLA-associated TCR beta chains were more clonally expanded and had lower generation probabilities than equally common non-associated chains. Linkage disequilibrium might explain the correlated functional status among segregating V segments, but an unknown experimental factor could not be ruled out. A total of some 180 TCR beta chains were listed by the study as associated with cytomegalovirus. Because HLA typing was missing for some donors at each locus, association tests included only the typed subset. Across donors, most TCR sequences were observed very rarely, whereas some public TCRs were present in many individuals. Cytomegalovirus status was reported to be diagnosed by the classifier with high specificity and sensitivity in both the original and validation cohorts. A cluster of highly shared sequence variants was judged likely to represent a technical artifact of the sequencing pipeline. Because counts were too low, some 17 rarely observed V segments, including chromosome 9 orphons, were left out of the earlier analysis of 500 to 750 of the donors. Most CMV-associated TCR beta chains appeared to be HLA-restricted in a later analysis, and the HLA associations seemed to be driven largely by CMV exposure. When HLA alleles, especially DR and DQ, strongly co-occurred, TCR associations were difficult to assign to individual alleles.

Receptors were amplified or captured by the immunoSEQ multiplex PCR assay. A mixture of 60 forward primers for TCR Vbeta segments and 13 reverse primers for TCR Jbeta segments was used in the multiplex PCR. The CDR3 region of rearranged TCR beta genes was amplified from genomic DNA with a multiplex PCR assay. The amplified TCR beta libraries were sequenced on the Illumina HiSeq System as 87-base-pair reads. In the original analysis: Across the 700 or so repertoires, a later analysis counted roughly 84 million unique TCR beta chains, some 11 million of which were shared by at least two donors. Raw reads were error-corrected and collapsed into unique sequences by a nearest-neighbor algorithm in which closely related sequences were merged to remove PCR and sequencing errors. To assign V, D and J gene segments, CDR3 sequences were aligned to IMGT reference sequences. For a sequence to be retained, a match of at least six nucleotides to both a V gene segment and a J gene segment was required. A rearrangement was called productive if the CDR3 had no stop codons and remained in frame with V and J, and every other rearrangement was called non-productive. Following IMGT convention, CDR3 was defined as the stretch from the second conserved V-encoded cysteine up to the conserved J-encoded phenylalanine. In an earlier analysis of approximately 590 of the donors, sequences lacking an unambiguous match to a single V gene segment were excluded. In an earlier analysis of some 590 of the donors, V segments were called functional above 56.7% productive rearrangements and were called segregating when the between-donor standard deviation exceeded 5%. To diagnose cytomegalovirus status from the catalog of TCR beta chain sequences, a statistical classification framework was built. In a later analysis, TCR nucleotide sequences were compared against IMGT/GENE-DB human TR gene sequences so that V and J genes could be assigned. A later analysis assigned CDR3 sequences and most-parsimonious VDJ recombination scenarios with the TCRdist pipeline. In a later analysis, each TCR beta chain was defined by its CDR3 amino acid sequence together with its V-gene family, and reads without a unique V-gene family were excluded. In a later analysis, 500 to 650 highly shared, low-generation-probability nucleotide sequences were removed to address suspected cross-contamination and a sequencing artifact. In a later analysis, a clonal expansion index for each public chain was calculated from normalized within-repertoire ranks of inferred template counts. A later analysis computed generation probabilities with a VDJ recombination model fitted to out-of-frame rearrangements, and checked the results against IGoR. In a later analysis, TCR-TCR, TCR-HLA and TCR-CMV co-occurrence was scored with hypergeometric tests, and a repertoire-size bias correction was applied to TCR pairs. To estimate false discovery rates, a later analysis permuted the HLA or CMV assignments 20 times. In a later analysis, co-occurring TCRs were grouped using DBSCAN, and TCRdist sequence similarity was added for clustering within HLA-allele-positive subsets. Co-occurrence clustering excluded repertoires with fewer than 30,000 or more than 120,000 public chains, plus five with anomalous nucleotide sharing. The source is immuneACCESS, and TCRdb retained only in-frame sequences with V and J called. Part of the clones is not carried over; for the studies checked, unresolved V genes explain less than half of this, and the remainder is unexplained. That table furnishes V, J and clone size, whereas the DNA furnished D and trimming. Present in this sample are roughly 180,000 clones, roughly 80% of which were seen just once. About 7.7% of the sample is in the top ten clones.

In the case of this clone: Which antigen it targets is not known. No per-base quality is available; no much larger clone lies one base away.

In total, 630 or so healthy bone marrow donors made up the cohort. At the time of sampling, every cohort member was nominally healthy, though immune exposures that went unrecorded were likely present. The donor was CMV seropositive and belonged to the group of 270 or so seropositive cohort members. A peripheral blood sample was collected from each donor, and TCR beta sequencing was performed on peripheral blood mononuclear cells. Genomic DNA was extracted from the blood cell samples with the Qiagen DNeasy Blood Extraction Kit. The TCR sequence derives from a woman aged 40 to 50 in good health and CMV-seropositive. The sample consisted of PBMCs. The rearrangement combines TRBV18 with TRBJ1-4, with TRBD1 identical over 7 junction bases. The CDR3: CASSPRAGGATNEKLFF. The DNA sequence is given as TGTGCCAGCTCACCCAGGGCAGGGGGAGCAACTAATGAAAAACTGTTTTTT.